The next 8 T cell receptor beta chains were all read from a single sample in a study of Graves' ophthalmopathy and Graves' hyperthyroidism. RNA transcripts provided the template for amplifying TCR beta CDR3 regions. Investigators did first-round RT-PCR with HTBI primers, then second-round multiplex PCR. Each CDR3 protein gets one entry after TCRdb re-called the multiplex PCR reads with MiXCR. The repertoire includes 1 million to 1.3 million distinct CDR3 sequences, about 40% of them detected once, and around 10% sits in the top ten. Sequencing was performed on peripheral blood or thyroid tissue (not recorded which). Source of these receptors: an adult man with Graves' hyperthyroidism.

The chain joins TRBV20-1 to TRBJ1-1; 7 nucleotides align to TRBD1. This CDR3 has 13 residues. Germline CDR1 DFQATT, CDR2 SNEGSKA (reference sequence). The V and J ends lost 8 bases and 3 bases, in that order; junction bases with no gene match: 9. The CDR3 DNA reads TGCAGTTACCTTAGCCAGGGGGACACTGAAGCTTTCTTT. This encodes CSYLSQGDTEAFF.

This clonotype appeared many times. The V call is TRBV2, the J call TRBJ2-5; TRBD1 might be the D (5 bases). CDR1 is SNHLY, CDR2 FYNNEI, per germline. This CDR3 spans 14 amino acids. V was cut by 4 bases and J by 2 bases, with 11 bases left in between. The CDR3 DNA sequence: TGTGCCAGCAGTGCGGCAGGGCCACAAGAGACCCAGTACTTC. This encodes CASSAAGPQETQYF.

This clonotype was recorded many times. The V call is TRBV2, the J call TRBJ1-6; D call uncertain. The V gene's germline CDR1 is SNHLY and CDR2 FYNNEI. The CDR3 spans 13 residues. The V end lost 1 base, the J end lost 7 bases, and 5 bases lay between the germline ends. The CDR3 DNA sequence: TGTGCCAGCAGTGAAGGGCTGAATTCACCCCTCCACTTT. Translating it yields CASSEGLNSPLHF. Filled out from reference TRBV2 and TRBJ1-6, the complete variable domain reads EPEVTQTPSHQVTQMGQEVILRCVPISNHLYFYWYRQILGQKVEFLVSFYNNEISEKSEIFDDQFSVERPDGSNFTLKIRSTKLEDSAMYFCASSEGLNSPLHFGNGTRLTVT.

This chain uses TRBV28 with TRBJ1-1; D not certain. Trimming shortened V by 1 base and J by 0 bases, and 9 bases separated the two germline ends. The germline gives CDR1 MDHEN, CDR2 SYDVKM. The CDR3 loop spans 15 amino acids. CDR3: CASSLYSAMNTEAFF. The CDR3 region has the DNA TGTGCCAGCAGTTTATACAGCGCTATGAACACTGAAGCTTTCTTT.

This clonotype was observed a few times. The chain couples TRBV29-1 to TRBJ2-3, with no clear D. V lost 6 bases, J lost 4 bases, and 11 bases lay in between. CDR3 size: 12 residues. Germline CDR1 SQVTM, CDR2 ANQGSEA. The DNA for the CDR3 is TGCAGCGTGACGCCGGAACCAGATACGCAGTATTTT. It yields the protein CSVTPEPDTQYF.

The CDR3 coding sequence is TGTGCCATCAGTGAGGCCGCTTCTTCCCTAAGAGCTTTCTTT. Translated, it gives CAISEAASSLRAFF. The genes are TRBV10-3 and TRBJ1-1; D gene ambiguous. The CDR3 contains 14 residues. Per the germline V gene, CDR1 is ENHRY and CDR2 is SYGVKD. The ends were cut back, 2 bases at V and 10 bases at J, with 17 bases in the middle.

A few counts support this clonotype. V is TRBV14 and J is TRBJ2-6; the D gene could be TRBD1 or TRBD2 (5 bases each). CDR3 size: 20 residues. CDR1 and CDR2 (germline): SGHDN, FVKESK. Trimming stripped 1 base from V and 0 bases from J, with 19 bases between. The DNA of the CDR3 is TGTGCCAGCAGCCAAGTCGGAGGACCTAGGGGTGTCTCTGGGGCCAACGTCCTGACTTTC. It encodes CASSQVGGPRGVSGANVLTF.

The count of this clonotype is one. The J gene is TRBJ2-7, the V gene TRBV9, with TRBD1 matching 8 bases. This CDR3 spans 14 amino acids. Germline trimming cut 4 bases from V and 6 bases from J; bases unmatched to any gene: 9. Germline V CDR1 and CDR2: SGDLS, YYNGEE. This CDR3 is CASSPRTGNCEQYF. The CDR3 coding sequence is TGTGCCAGCAGCCCAAGGACAGGGAACTGCGAGCAGTACTTC.